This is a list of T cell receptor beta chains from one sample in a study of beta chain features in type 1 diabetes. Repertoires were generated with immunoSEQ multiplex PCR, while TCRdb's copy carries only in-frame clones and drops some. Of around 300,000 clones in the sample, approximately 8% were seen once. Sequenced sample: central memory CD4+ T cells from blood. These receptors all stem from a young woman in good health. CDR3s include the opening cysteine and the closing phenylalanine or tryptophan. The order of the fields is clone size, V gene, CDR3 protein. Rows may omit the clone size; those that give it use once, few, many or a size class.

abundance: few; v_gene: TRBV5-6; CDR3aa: CASSPEAGFSTEAFF
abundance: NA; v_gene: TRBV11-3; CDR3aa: CASSASRTDTQYF
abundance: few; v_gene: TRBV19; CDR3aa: CASNRQGETQYF
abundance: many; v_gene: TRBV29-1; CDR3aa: CSVADGLLGNQPQHF
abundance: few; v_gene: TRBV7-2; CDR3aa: CASSFHRVKGTDTQYF
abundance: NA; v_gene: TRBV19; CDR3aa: CASSIKGRYEQYF
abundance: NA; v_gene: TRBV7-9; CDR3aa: CASSSRQGLITDTQYF
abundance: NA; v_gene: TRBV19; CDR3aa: CASSSGARLRDAQYF
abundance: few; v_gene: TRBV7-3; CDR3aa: CASSLDYGSTDTQYF
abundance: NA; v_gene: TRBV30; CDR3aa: CAWSRTASGLGGNTGELFF
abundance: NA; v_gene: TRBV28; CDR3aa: CASSNRQGWDGYTF
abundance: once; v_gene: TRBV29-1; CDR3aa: CSVEQAGGGTDTQYF
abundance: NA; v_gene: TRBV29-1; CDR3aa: CSVEGAGQGGYGYTF
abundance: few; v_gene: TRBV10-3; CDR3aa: CAISATGSPGELFF
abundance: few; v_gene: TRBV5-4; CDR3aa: CASSALANTGELFF